This TCR beta chain originates from a study of blood T cell repertoires in COVID-19. At the level of the study: Sites across the United States, Italy and Spain contributed samples from acute and convalescent COVID-19. From T cells, B-cell-depleted T cells, or PBMCs came the material, which was cDNA or gDNA.

This clone was detected a few times. Original analysis: Reference gene primer amplification gave nucleated cell count estimates. Only in-frame clones appear in the TCRdb table, and some are missing; sequencing was by immunoSEQ multiplex PCR. V and J calls and clone size are given by that table; D and trimming were obtained from the DNA. The sample records about 250,000 clones, about four fifths being singletons. With V trimmed by 6 bases and J by 0 bases, 15 bases remained unmatched. Germline CDR1 and CDR2: MGHRA and YSYEKL. The CDR3 runs to 18 residues. This chain links TRBV4-1 with TRBJ2-7, with 9 bases aligning to TRBD1. The TCR comes from a woman aged 65 to 85 with acute or convalescent COVID-19. The specimen sequenced was peripheral blood. The CDR3, as DNA: TGCGCCAGCAGTCGTAAAGTAACAGGGGGCGGAAGCTCCTACGAGCAGTACTTC. Residues: CASSRKVTGGGSSYEQYF.